The T cell receptor (beta chain) described here comes from a study of blood T cell repertoires in COVID-19. Study information: Samples came from the United States, Italy and Spain, spanning acute and convalescent COVID-19.

Under the authors' procedure: Scientists estimated how many nucleated cells there were by amplifying reference gene primers. Profiled with immunoSEQ multiplex PCR; TCRdb holds only in-frame clones, not every one. D and trimming come from the DNA, and the V and J calls and clone size come from that table. The table records about 34,000 clones, 88% of them present only once. The clonotype originates from a man aged 55-75 years with active COVID-19. Sequencing used peripheral blood.

The CDR3 bases are TGTGCCAGCAGTTACTCGGGCCCCGGGCGGACTGAGCAGTACTTC. It codes for CASSYSGPGRTEQYF. The rearrangement joins TRBV6-5 to TRBJ2-7, with TRBD2 as a possible D gene (5 bases). The germline gives CDR1 MNHEY, CDR2 SVGAGI. Trimming cost V 0 bases and J 7 bases, with 16 bases left between them. This CDR3 has 15 amino acids.